This is a list of T cell receptor beta chains from one sample in a study of T cell repertoires in cytomegalovirus infection. The antigens of these receptors remain unknown. TCRdb called the reads again in MiXCR, with one record for every CDR3 protein. The sample comprises about 830,000 distinct CDR3 sequences, about 33% of which are singletons, and over 10% rests with the top ten. The sample was cultured CD8+ T cells from PBMCs, taken from culture after CMV antigen stimulation. The receptors here all came from a human donor in good health (CMV status not recorded). Some clones in this sample may be carry-over from other donors' samples. CDR3s include the opening cysteine and the closing phenylalanine or tryptophan. D genes are given only for firm matches. A clone size is listed for some rows: how often the clone was seen (once, few, many), or a class if it is expanded.

TRBV29-1,.,.,TRBJ2-1,CSVGRSSYNEQFF,TGCAGCGTTGGCAGGAGCTCCTACAATGAGCAGTTCTTC
TRBV12-3/TRBV12-4,.,.,TRBJ2-1,CASSPTRAGNEQFF,TGTGCCAGCAGTCCCACCCGAGCGGGCAATGAGCAGTTCTTC
TRBV19,.,.,TRBJ2-6,CASSHGHSGANVLTF,TGTGCCAGTAGTCATGGACACTCTGGGGCCAACGTCCTGACTTTC
TRBV27,.,.,TRBJ1-1,CASSLYRANTEAFF,TGTGCCAGCAGTTTATACCGTGCGAACACTGAAGCTTTCTTT
TRBV10-3,.,few,TRBJ2-1,CAISEFRGAYNEQFF,TGTGCCATCAGTGAGTTCAGGGGCGCCTACAATGAGCAGTTCTTC
TRBV6-5,.,.,TRBJ1-1,CASSLSESMNTEAFF,TGTGCCAGCAGTTTATCGGAATCAATGAACACTGAAGCTTTCTTT
TRBV4-1,.,few,TRBJ2-7,CASSQNLAPRGQNSYEQYF,TGCGCCAGCAGCCAAAACCTGGCCCCAAGAGGACAGAACTCCTACGAGCAGTACTTC
TRBV6-5,.,.,TRBJ2-7,CASSSSQSYEQYF,TGTGCCAGCAGTTCCAGCCAGAGCTACGAGCAGTACTTC
TRBV19,TRBD1,few,TRBJ2-5,CASSSTTGFSRETQYF,TGTGCCAGTAGTTCCACGACAGGGTTCTCTCGGGAGACCCAGTACTTC
TRBV4-2,.,.,TRBJ1-2,CASSLSSPGYYGYTF,TGTGCCAGCAGCCTCTCCTCCCCAGGGTATTATGGCTACACCTTC
TRBV27,TRBD1,few,TRBJ1-1,CASSPDRGLTEAFF,TGTGCCAGCAGTCCGGACAGGGGGCTCACTGAAGCTTTCTTT
TRBV29-1,.,.,TRBJ1-2,CSVSGAVDYGYTF,TGCAGCGTCTCCGGGGCGGTGGACTATGGCTACACCTTC
TRBV7-2,TRBD1,many,TRBJ1-3,CASSLNRGTGNTIYF,TGTGCCAGCAGCTTGAACAGGGGGACTGGAAACACCATATATTTT
TRBV2,.,few,TRBJ1-1,CAGRDLNTEAFF,TGTGCCGGACGGGACCTGAACACTGAAGCTTTCTTT
TRBV7-9,.,.,TRBJ2-5,CASSLEGASRWETQYF,TGTGCCAGCAGCTTAGAAGGGGCGTCGCGGTGGGAGACCCAGTACTTC
TRBV19,.,few,TRBJ1-1,CASSMVNYREAEAFF,TGTGCCAGTAGTATGGTTAACTACCGGGAAGCTGAAGCTTTCTTT
TRBV5-1,TRBD1,few,TRBJ2-7,CASSSRQGPTYEQYF,TGCGCCAGCAGCTCAAGACAGGGGCCGACCTACGAGCAGTACTTC
TRBV15,TRBD1,.,TRBJ2-2,CATSRKGQGVGELFF,TGTGCCACCAGCAGAAAGGGACAGGGGGTCGGGGAGCTGTTTTTT
TRBV2,TRBD1,few,TRBJ2-1,CASSEGTGASYNEQFF,TGTGCCAGCAGTGAAGGGACAGGGGCCTCCTACAATGAGCAGTTCTTC
TRBV7-9,TRBD2,.,TRBJ2-7,CASSFGLGGDDEQYF,TGTGCCAGCAGCTTTGGGTTGGGGGGGGACGACGAGCAGTACTTC
TRBV5-6,.,many,TRBJ2-3,CASSLRDSYWGTDTQYF,TGTGCCAGCAGCTTGAGGGACTCCTATTGGGGCACAGATACGCAGTATTTT
TRBV27,.,.,TRBJ1-1,CASTSLFGPNTEAFF,TGTGCCAGCACCTCCCTATTCGGGCCGAACACTGAAGCTTTCTTT
TRBV6-5,.,once,TRBJ2-3,CASSYEGQGTDTQYF,TGTGCCAGCAGTTACGAGGGCCAGGGTACAGATACGCAGTATTTT
TRBV10-3,.,few,TRBJ1-2,CAIREVNGYTF,TGTGCCATCAGAGAAGTAAATGGCTACACCTTC
TRBV19,.,few,TRBJ1-1,CASMVLGGNTEAFF,TGTGCCAGTATGGTGCTGGGGGGGAACACTGAAGCTTTCTTT
TRBV7-8,.,many,TRBJ1-1,CASSPQGTLNTEAFF,TGTGCCAGCAGCCCACAGGGAACCTTGAACACTGAAGCTTTCTTT
TRBV5-6,.,.,TRBJ1-1,CASRREFNTEAFF,TGTGCCAGCAGGCGAGAATTTAACACTGAAGCTTTCTTT
TRBV11-1,.,.,TRBJ1-2,CAIPSGYGYTF,TGTGCCATCCCCAGTGGCTATGGCTACACCTTC
TRBV28,.,.,TRBJ2-2,CASSPTAGTGELFF,TGTGCCAGCAGTCCGACAGCAGGCACCGGGGAGCTGTTTTTT
TRBV28,.,few,TRBJ1-2,CASSLGTRALYGYTF,TGTGCCAGCAGTTTGGGGACACGGGCGCTCTATGGCTACACCTTC
TRBV27,TRBD2,once,TRBJ2-5,CASSWGLAGGRETQYF,TGTGCCAGCAGTTGGGGACTAGCGGGGGGGCGAGAGACCCAGTACTTC
TRBV6-6,.,.,TRBJ2-4,CASSPPVHSKNIQYF,TGTGCCAGCAGTCCTCCGGTTCATAGCAAAAACATTCAGTACTTC
TRBV6-1,.,few,TRBJ1-2,CASQKNQGEGGYTF,TGTGCCAGCCAAAAGAACCAGGGAGAGGGTGGCTACACCTTC
TRBV7-3,.,.,TRBJ2-1,CASSSRGGEQFF,TGTGCCAGCAGCTCGAGGGGGGGGGAGCAGTTCTTC
TRBV11-3,.,.,TRBJ2-5,CASSLYGEPETQYF,TGTGCCAGCAGCTTATATGGGGAGCCGGAGACCCAGTACTTC
TRBV12-3/TRBV12-4,.,few,TRBJ2-5,CASNDPPQGATGSQYF,TGTGCCAGCAACGACCCTCCCCAAGGGGCCACTGGGAGCCAGTACTTC
TRBV6-1,.,few,TRBJ1-1,CAHSLWNTEAFF,TGTGCCCATTCCCTGTGGAACACTGAAGCTTTCTTT
TRBV7-4,.,.,TRBJ2-7,CASSLAMGRDTYEQYF,TGTGCCAGCAGCTTAGCTATGGGCAGGGATACTTACGAGCAGTACTTC
TRBV7-9,.,few,TRBJ1-5,CASSLEGGESNQPQHF,TGTGCCAGCAGCTTAGAAGGGGGAGAAAGCAATCAGCCCCAGCATTTT
TRBV7-6,.,.,TRBJ2-1,CASSLAQSDEQFF,TGTGCCAGCAGCTTAGCGCAGTCGGATGAGCAGTTCTTC
TRBV7-9,.,few,TRBJ2-5,CASSHTNEETQYF,TGTGCCAGCAGCCATACTAACGAAGAGACCCAGTACTTC
TRBV4-1,TRBD1,few,TRBJ2-1,CASSPRDRGGYNEQFF,TGCGCCAGCAGCCCCCGGGACAGGGGGGGCTACAATGAGCAGTTCTTC
TRBV6-2/TRBV6-3,TRBD2,.,TRBJ2-1,CASSYSVLAGEHSYNEQFF,TGTGCCAGCAGTTACTCGGTACTAGCGGGGGAACACTCCTACAATGAGCAGTTCTTC
TRBV7-8,.,.,TRBJ1-3,CASSAHLSSGNTIYF,TGTGCCAGCAGCGCTCACCTATCCTCTGGAAACACCATATATTTT
TRBV19,.,.,TRBJ2-5,CASSIGFGRRQETQYF,TGTGCCAGTAGTATCGGATTCGGCAGGCGGCAAGAGACCCAGTACTTC
TRBV27,.,.,TRBJ1-6,CASRGTGPSNSPLHF,TGTGCCAGCCGAGGAACAGGCCCGTCTAATTCACCCCTCCACTTT
TRBV12-3/TRBV12-4,TRBD2,many,TRBJ2-3,CASSSPGWAGERDTQYF,TGTGCCAGCAGTTCTCCGGGATGGGCGGGGGAAAGAGATACGCAGTATTTT
TRBV9,.,.,TRBJ2-3,CASGRNTQYF,TGTGCCAGCGGGAGAAATACGCAGTATTTT
TRBV24-1,TRBD1,.,TRBJ1-4,CATPGQGREKLFF,TGTGCCACCCCGGGACAGGGACGTGAAAAACTGTTTTTT
TRBV7-8,.,many,TRBJ2-1,CASSLEGIGQAYNEQFF,TGTGCCAGCAGCTTAGAGGGGATTGGACAAGCCTACAATGAGCAGTTCTTC
TRBV7-2,.,.,TRBJ1-2,CASSLAGAPFYGYTF,TGTGCCAGCAGCTTAGCGGGGGCCCCTTTCTATGGCTACACCTTC
TRBV27,TRBD2,few,TRBJ2-1,CASRTGGTYNEQFF,TGTGCCAGCAGGACGGGGGGGACCTACAATGAGCAGTTCTTC
TRBV20-1,.,few,TRBJ2-6,CSARSGANVLTF,TGCAGTGCTAGATCTGGGGCCAACGTCCTGACTTTC
TRBV10-3,.,few,TRBJ2-5,CAISESRNVQETQYF,TGTGCCATCAGTGAGTCGCGGAACGTCCAAGAGACCCAGTACTTC